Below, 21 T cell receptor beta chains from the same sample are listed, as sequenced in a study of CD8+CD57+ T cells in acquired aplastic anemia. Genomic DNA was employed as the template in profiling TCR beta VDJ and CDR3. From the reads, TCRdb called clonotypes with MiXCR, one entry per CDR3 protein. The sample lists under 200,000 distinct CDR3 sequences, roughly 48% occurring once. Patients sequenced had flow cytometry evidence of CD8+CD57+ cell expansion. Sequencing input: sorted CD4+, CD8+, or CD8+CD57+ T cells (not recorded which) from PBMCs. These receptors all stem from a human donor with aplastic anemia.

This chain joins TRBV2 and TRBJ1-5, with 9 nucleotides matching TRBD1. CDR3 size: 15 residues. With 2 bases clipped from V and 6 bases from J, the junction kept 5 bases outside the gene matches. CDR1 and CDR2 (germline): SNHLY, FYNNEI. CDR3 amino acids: CASSESVQGAQPQHF. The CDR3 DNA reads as TGTGCCAGCAGTGAATCGGTACAGGGGGCTCAGCCCCAGCATTTT.

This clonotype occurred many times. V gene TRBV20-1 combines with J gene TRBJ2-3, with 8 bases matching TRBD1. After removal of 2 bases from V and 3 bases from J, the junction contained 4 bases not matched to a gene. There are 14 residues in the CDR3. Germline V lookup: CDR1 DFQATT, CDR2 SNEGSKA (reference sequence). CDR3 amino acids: CSARRTGPTDTQYF. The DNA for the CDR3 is TGCAGTGCTAGAAGGACAGGGCCTACAGATACGCAGTATTTT.

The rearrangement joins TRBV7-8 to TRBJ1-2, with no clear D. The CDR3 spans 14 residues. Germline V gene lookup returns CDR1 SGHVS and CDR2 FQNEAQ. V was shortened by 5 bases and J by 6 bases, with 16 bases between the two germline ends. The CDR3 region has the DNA TGTGCCAGCAGCAATGGACGCCTGGGTAATGGCTACACCTTC. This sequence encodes CASSNGRLGNGYTF.

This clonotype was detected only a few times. The CDR3 protein is CAWGSDWGETQYF. CDR3 coding DNA: TGTGCCTGGGGGTCGGATTGGGGGGAGACCCAGTACTTC. The gene calls are TRBV30 and TRBJ2-5; D may be TRBD1 or TRBD2 (5 bases each). The CDR3 sequence is 13 residues long. Germline CDR1 is GTSNPN and CDR2 is SVGIG (reference sequence). The germline V and J ends were trimmed by 5 bases and 5 bases, with 15 bases remaining between them.

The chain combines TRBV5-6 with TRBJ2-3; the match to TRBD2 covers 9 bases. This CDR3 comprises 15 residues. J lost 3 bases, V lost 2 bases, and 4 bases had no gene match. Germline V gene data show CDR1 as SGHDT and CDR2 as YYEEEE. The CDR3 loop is CASSLAGGGTDTQYF. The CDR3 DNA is TGTGCCAGCAGCTTAGCGGGGGGAGGAACAGATACGCAGTATTTT.

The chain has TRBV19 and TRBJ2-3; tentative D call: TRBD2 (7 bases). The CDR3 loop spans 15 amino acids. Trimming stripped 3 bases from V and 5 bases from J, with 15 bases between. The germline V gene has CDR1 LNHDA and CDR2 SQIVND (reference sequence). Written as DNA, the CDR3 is TGTGCCAGTAGTATTCTGGGGGGGGCTATAGATACGCAGTATTTT. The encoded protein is CASSILGGAIDTQYF.

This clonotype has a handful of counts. Written as DNA, the CDR3 is TGTGCCAGTCGCCAAGGGGGCAATGAGCAGTTCTTC. Translating it yields CASRQGGNEQFF. V gene TRBV19 combines with J gene TRBJ2-1; D perhaps matches TRBD1 (6 bases). The CDR3 is made up of 12 amino acids. The germline V gene has CDR1 LNHDA and CDR2 SQIVND (reference sequence). V lost 8 bases, J lost 6 bases, and 11 bases lay in between. The complete variable domain, with remaining parts taken from reference TRBV19 and TRBJ2-1, reads DGGITQSPKYLFRKEGQNVTLSCEQNLNHDAMYWYRQDPGQGLRLIYYSQIVNDFQKGDIAEGYSVSREKKESFPLTVTSAQKNPTAFYLCASRQGGNEQFFGPGTRLTVL.

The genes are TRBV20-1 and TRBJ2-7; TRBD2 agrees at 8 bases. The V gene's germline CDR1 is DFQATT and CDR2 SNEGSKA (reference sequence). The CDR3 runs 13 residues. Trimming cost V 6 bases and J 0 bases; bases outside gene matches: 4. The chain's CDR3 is CSAQSGSSYEQYF. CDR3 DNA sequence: TGCAGTGCCCAAAGCGGGAGCTCCTACGAGCAGTACTTC.

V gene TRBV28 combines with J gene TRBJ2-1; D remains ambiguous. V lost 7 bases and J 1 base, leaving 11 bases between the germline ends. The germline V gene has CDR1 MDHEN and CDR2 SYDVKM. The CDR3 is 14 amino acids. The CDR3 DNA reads TGTGCCAGCACCGGGCGTCCTTCCTACAATGAGCAGTTCTTC. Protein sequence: CASTGRPSYNEQFF.

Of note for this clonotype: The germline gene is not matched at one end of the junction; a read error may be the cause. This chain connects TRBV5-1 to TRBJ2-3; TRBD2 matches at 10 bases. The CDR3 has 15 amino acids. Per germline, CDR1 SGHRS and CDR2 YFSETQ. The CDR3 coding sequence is TGCGCCAGCAGCGCTAGCGGGGGTGTGGCAGATACGCAGTACTTT. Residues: CASSASGGVADTQYF.

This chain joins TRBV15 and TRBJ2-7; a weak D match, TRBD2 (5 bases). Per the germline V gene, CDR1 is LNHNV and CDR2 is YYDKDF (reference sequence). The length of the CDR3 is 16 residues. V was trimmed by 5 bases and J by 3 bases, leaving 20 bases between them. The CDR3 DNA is TGTGCCACCAGCTCAAGGAGGAACAGTGAGGGCTACGAGCAGTACTTC. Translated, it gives CATSSRRNSEGYEQYF.

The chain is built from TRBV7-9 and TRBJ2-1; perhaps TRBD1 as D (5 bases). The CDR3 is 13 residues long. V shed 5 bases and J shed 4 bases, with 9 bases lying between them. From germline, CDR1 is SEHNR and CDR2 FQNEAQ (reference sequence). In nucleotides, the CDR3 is TGTGCCAGCAGCCCAACAGGTTACAATGAGCAGTTCTTC. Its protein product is CASSPTGYNEQFF.

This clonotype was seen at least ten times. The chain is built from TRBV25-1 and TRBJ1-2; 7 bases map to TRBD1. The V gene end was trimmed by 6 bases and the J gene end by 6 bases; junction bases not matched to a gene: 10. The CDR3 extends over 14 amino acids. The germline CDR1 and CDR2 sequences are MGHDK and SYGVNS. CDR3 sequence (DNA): TGTGCCAGCAGCGATATCGACAGGGAACATGGCTACACCTTC. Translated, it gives CASSDIDREHGYTF.

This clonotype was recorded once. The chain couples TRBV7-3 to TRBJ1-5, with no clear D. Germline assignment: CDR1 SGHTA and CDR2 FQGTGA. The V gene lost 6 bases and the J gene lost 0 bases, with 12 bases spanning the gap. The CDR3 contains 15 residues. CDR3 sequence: CASSPTEYSNQPQHF. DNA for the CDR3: TGTGCCAGCAGTCCTACGGAGTATAGCAATCAGCCCCAGCATTTT. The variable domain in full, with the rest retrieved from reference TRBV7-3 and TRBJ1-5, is GAGVSQTPSNKVTEKGKYVELRCDPISGHTALYWYRQSLGQGPEFLIYFQGTGAADDSGLPNDRFFAVRPEGSVSTLKIQRTERGDSAVYLCASSPTEYSNQPQHFGDGTRLSIL.

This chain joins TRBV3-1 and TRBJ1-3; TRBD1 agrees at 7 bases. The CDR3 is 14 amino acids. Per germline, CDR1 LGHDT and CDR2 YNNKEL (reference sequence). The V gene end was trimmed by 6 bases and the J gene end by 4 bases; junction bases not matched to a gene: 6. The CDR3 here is CASSNRGLGNTIYF. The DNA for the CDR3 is TGTGCCAGCAGTAACAGGGGCCTCGGAAACACCATATATTTT.

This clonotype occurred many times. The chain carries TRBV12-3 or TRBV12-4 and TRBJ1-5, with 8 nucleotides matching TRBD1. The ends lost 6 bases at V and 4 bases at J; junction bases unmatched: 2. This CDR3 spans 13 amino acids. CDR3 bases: TGTGCCAGCAGCGACAGGGGTAATCAGCCCCAGCATTTT. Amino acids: CASSDRGNQPQHF.

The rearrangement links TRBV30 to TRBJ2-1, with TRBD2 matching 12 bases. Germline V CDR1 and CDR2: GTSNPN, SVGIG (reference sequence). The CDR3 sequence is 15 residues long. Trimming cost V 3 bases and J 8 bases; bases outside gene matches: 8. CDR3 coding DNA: TGTGCCTGGAGCGGTACTAGCGGGAGGATCGATGAGCAGTTCTTC. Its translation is CAWSGTSGRIDEQFF. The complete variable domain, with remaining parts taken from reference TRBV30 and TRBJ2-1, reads SQTIHQWPATLVQPVGSPLSLECTVEGTSNPNLYWYRQAAGRGLQLLFYSVGIGQISSEVPQNLSASRPQDRQFILSSKKLLLSDSGFYLCAWSGTSGRIDEQFFGPGTRLTVL.

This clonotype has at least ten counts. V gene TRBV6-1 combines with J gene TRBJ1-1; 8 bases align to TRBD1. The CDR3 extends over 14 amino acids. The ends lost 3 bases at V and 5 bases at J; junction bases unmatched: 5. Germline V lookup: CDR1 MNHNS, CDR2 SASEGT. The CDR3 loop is CASSDPGGRTEAFF. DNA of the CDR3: TGTGCCAGCAGTGATCCAGGGGGCCGGACTGAAGCTTTCTTT.

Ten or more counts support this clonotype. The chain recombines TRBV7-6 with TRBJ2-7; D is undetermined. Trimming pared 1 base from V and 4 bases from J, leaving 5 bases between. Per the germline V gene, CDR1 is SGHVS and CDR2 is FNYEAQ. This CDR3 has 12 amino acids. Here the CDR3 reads CASSLDLYEQYF. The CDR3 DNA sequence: TGTGCCAGCAGCTTAGATTTGTACGAGCAGTACTTC.

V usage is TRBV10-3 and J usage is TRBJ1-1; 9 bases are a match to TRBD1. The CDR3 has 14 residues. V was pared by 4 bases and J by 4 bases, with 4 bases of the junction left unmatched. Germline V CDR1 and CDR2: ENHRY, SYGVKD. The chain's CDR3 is CAISVSTGGTEAFF. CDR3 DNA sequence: TGTGCCATCAGTGTATCGACAGGGGGCACTGAAGCTTTCTTT.

CDR3 region: CASKEQNSYEQYF. CDR3 DNA: TGTGCCAGCAAGGAACAGAACTCCTACGAGCAGTACTTC. The chain has TRBV7-2 and TRBJ2-7; no clear D. The germline V gene encodes CDR1 SGHTA and CDR2 FQGNSA. The ends were cut back, 7 bases at V and 0 bases at J, with 10 bases in the middle. CDR3 length: 13 residues.